The clone carrying this T cell receptor beta chain was recorded a few times. Produced via immunoSEQ multiplex PCR; TCRdb's table is partial and in-frame only. The sample has just under 350,000 clones; 88% are singletons. The data originate from a study of blood T cell repertoires in COVID-19. About the research overall: Spain, Italy and the United States supplied samples that represented acute and convalescent COVID-19. T cells, B-cell-depleted T cells, or PBMCs supplied cDNA or gDNA.

The germline V gene encodes CDR1 MNHEY and CDR2 SVGEGT. This CDR3 contains 13 residues. V was pared by 3 bases and J by 4 bases, with 9 bases between. The chain carries TRBV6-2 or TRBV6-3 and TRBJ1-2, with D uncertain. The clonotype originates from a woman aged 70-85 years with COVID-19, enrolled during active disease. The source material was peripheral blood. The chain's CDR3 is CASSYSGGYGYTF. In DNA form, the CDR3 reads TGTGCCAGCAGTTATTCGGGAGGCTATGGCTACACCTTC.